These 25 T cell receptor beta chains share one sample of origin, sequenced in a study of T cells expressing NK-cell markers. TCRdb re-called the 5' RACE reads and catalogs CDR3 proteins one per entry, DNA excluded. The ten top clones account for roughly 8%, within a sample of about 440,000 distinct CDR3 sequences. The sequenced sample consisted of blood T cells: a sorted CD56 or NKG2C T cell subset, CD4+ or CD8+ T cells, or bulk PBMC T cells (not recorded which). The receptors originated from a woman aged 18 to 75 in good health.

CDR3 loop: CSARDRDEQYF. This chain connects TRBV20-1 to TRBJ2-7. The CDR3 length is 11 residues. Germline-derived CDR1 and CDR2 are DFQATT and SNEGSKA (reference sequence).

The chain links TRBV14 to TRBJ2-5. Germline V gene data show CDR1 as SGHDN and CDR2 as FVKESK. This CDR3 has 11 residues. The CDR3 reads CASSHSETQYF.

This chain connects TRBV20-1 to TRBJ2-3; there is no DNA to check the TCRdb D call of TRBD2. This CDR3 is 13 amino acids long. In germline, CDR1 is DFQATT, CDR2 SNEGSKA (reference sequence). CDR3 amino acids: CSASSGSTDTQYF.

V gene TRBV7-9 combines with J gene TRBJ2-2; checking the TCRdb D call of TRBD1 is not possible without DNA. Per germline, CDR1 SEHNR and CDR2 FQNEAQ (reference sequence). The CDR3 contains 16 residues. CDR3 in amino acids: CASSRDRGYDTGELFF.

The chain links TRBV20-1 to TRBJ2-1; TCRdb selects TRBD1, and the lack of DNA leaves this call unchecked. Germline CDR1 DFQATT, CDR2 SNEGSKA (reference sequence). The CDR3 is 15 amino acids. The CDR3 protein is CSARGGEASYNEQFF.

The rearrangement joins TRBV15 to TRBJ2-7; the TCRdb call, TRBD2, lacks DNA for checking. The CDR3 spans 13 residues. Germline lookup yields CDR1 LNHNV and CDR2 YYDKDF (reference sequence). CDR3 sequence reads: CATSTRDFLEQYF.

This rearrangement joins TRBV12-3 or TRBV12-4 to TRBJ2-3; TCRdb gives TRBD1 as the D gene, but with no DNA this cannot be confirmed. The length of the CDR3 is 15 residues. CDR3 in amino acids: CASSLRAGGLDTQYF.

This chain joins TRBV12-3 or TRBV12-4 and TRBJ2-1; TCRdb names TRBD2, which stays unverified in the absence of DNA. CDR3 length: 15 residues. CDR3 region: CASSLSSGRAGEQFF.

The genes are TRBV7-7 and TRBJ2-5; TCRdb calls TRBD1, which cannot be checked without DNA. The CDR3 is 14 residues long. Germline assignment: CDR1 SSHAT and CDR2 FNYEAQ (reference sequence). This CDR3 is CASSFGGAVETQYF.

The chain recombines TRBV11-2 with TRBJ2-3; TCRdb lists TRBD2, though no DNA is available to test this call. The CDR3 sequence is 18 residues long. The germline CDR1 and CDR2 sequences are SGHAT and FQNNGV. CDR3 protein: CASSLKPATGTSTDTQYF.

The rearrangement links TRBV7-2 to TRBJ2-5; the D gene TCRdb calls, TRBD1, cannot be checked with no DNA. CDR3 size: 13 residues. The germline CDR1 and CDR2 sequences are SGHTA and FQGNSA. The CDR3 protein is CASSEGKGETQYF.

CDR3 residues: CASSSGRREKLFF. V usage is TRBV7-2 and J usage is TRBJ1-4. The CDR3 is made up of 13 amino acids. Germline CDR1 SGHTA, CDR2 FQGNSA. The full variable domain, rest sourced from reference TRBV7-2 and TRBJ1-4, is GAGVSQSPSNKVTEKGKDVELRCDPISGHTALYWYRQSLGQGLEFLIYFQGNSAPDKSGLPSDRFSAERTGGSVSTLTIQRTQQEDSAVYLCASSSGRREKLFFGSGTQLSVL.

The CDR3 sequence: CASSSSYTGTGLYNEQFF. The genes are TRBV13 and TRBJ2-1; TCRdb's D call of TRBD1 is untestable without DNA. Germline loops: CDR1 PRHDT, CDR2 FYEKMQ (reference sequence). This CDR3 has 18 amino acids.

The chain recombines TRBV5-1 with TRBJ1-6; TCRdb lists TRBD1, though no DNA is available to test this call. Germline CDR1 reads SGHRS; CDR2 reads YFSETQ. The CDR3 runs 17 residues. This CDR3 is CASSLVPGQGTNSPLHF.

The chain carries TRBV20-1 and TRBJ2-7. The length of the CDR3 is 13 residues. Germline V gives CDR1 DFQATT, CDR2 SNEGSKA (reference sequence). The CDR3 loop is CSARDVGTYEQYF.

The chain links TRBV11-3 to TRBJ1-1; TCRdb selects TRBD1, and the lack of DNA leaves this call unchecked. The CDR3 is made up of 13 amino acids. The germline V gene encodes CDR1 SGHNT and CDR2 YENEEA. CDR3 region: CASSLGQGDEAFF. Based on the CDR3 plus reference TRBV11-3 and TRBJ1-1, the full variable domain is EAGVVQSPRYKIIEKKQPVAFWCNPISGHNTLYWYLQNLGQGPELLIRYENEEAVDDSQLPKDRFSAERLKGVDSTLKIQPAELGDSAVYLCASSLGQGDEAFFGQGTRLTVV.

V usage is TRBV7-6 and J usage is TRBJ2-5; with no DNA, the TCRdb D assignment of TRBD2 cannot be verified. Germline loops: CDR1 SGHVS, CDR2 FNYEAQ. There are 16 residues in the CDR3. The CDR3 loop reads CASSSWTSGDQETQYF.

The chain couples TRBV15 to TRBJ2-3; TCRdb gives TRBD2 as the D gene, but with no DNA this cannot be confirmed. The CDR3 has 16 residues. Germline V lookup: CDR1 LNHNV, CDR2 YYDKDF (reference sequence). The CDR3: CATSSRPWRNTDTQYF.

The chain combines TRBV19 with TRBJ2-1; TCRdb's assignment of TRBD1 cannot be checked, as there is no DNA. This CDR3 is 15 amino acids long. Per the germline V gene, CDR1 is LNHDA and CDR2 is SQIVND (reference sequence). The CDR3 loop reads CASSTLNRRHNEQFF. Looking up the rest from reference TRBV19 and TRBJ2-1 gives the full variable domain: DGGITQSPKYLFRKEGQNVTLSCEQNLNHDAMYWYRQDPGQGLRLIYYSQIVNDFQKGDIAEGYSVSREKKESFPLTVTSAQKNPTAFYLCASSTLNRRHNEQFFGPGTRLTVL.

This sequence joins TRBV19 and TRBJ1-4; TCRdb indicates TRBD1, and absent DNA this call remains unverified. CDR3 length equals 11 residues. Germline V gene lookup returns CDR1 LNHDA and CDR2 SQIVND (reference sequence). The CDR3 is CASSTGQPLFF.

The chain uses TRBV7-6 and TRBJ2-5; TCRdb's D call of TRBD2 is untestable without DNA. CDR1 is SGHVS, CDR2 FNYEAQ, per germline. The CDR3 consists of 15 residues. The CDR3 loop reads CASSVGLAGRETQYF.

This chain links TRBV12-3 or TRBV12-4 with TRBJ2-1. The CDR3 extends over 12 amino acids. The CDR3 spells CASSSNYNEQFF.

The chain couples TRBV20-1 to TRBJ2-1; as DNA is missing, the TRBD1 call by TCRdb cannot be tested. The germline V gene encodes CDR1 DFQATT and CDR2 SNEGSKA (reference sequence). The CDR3 length is 14 residues. The CDR3 protein is CSEQRQGAYNEQFF.

This chain links TRBV7-2 with TRBJ2-1; TCRdb's assignment of TRBD2 cannot be checked, as there is no DNA. This CDR3 contains 15 residues. Germline V CDR1 and CDR2: SGHTA, FQGNSA. The CDR3 protein is CASSSTSGAANEQFF.

The chain couples TRBV14 to TRBJ2-1; without DNA, the TCRdb call of TRBD1 cannot be checked. The germline V gene has CDR1 SGHDN and CDR2 FVKESK. The CDR3 loop spans 18 amino acids. This chain's CDR3 is CASSHFGGGTGSYNEQFF.